These 25 T cell receptor beta chains share one sample of origin, sequenced in a study of blood T cell repertoires in COVID-19. The assay was immunoSEQ multiplex PCR, and TCRdb's table has in-frame clones only and misses some. Of roughly 190,000 clones listed, roughly 80% are singletons. What was sequenced was peripheral blood. These receptors were taken from a middle-aged woman with COVID-19, enrolled during active disease.

This chain uses TRBV6-1 with TRBJ1-6; tentative D call: TRBD1 (5 bases). The CDR3 contains 14 residues. V was shortened by 6 bases and J by 9 bases, with 15 bases between the two germline ends. Germline V gene sequence: CDR1 MNHNS, CDR2 SASEGT. CDR3 amino acids: CASSTGGEPSPLHF. CDR3 nucleotide sequence: TGTGCCAGCAGCACCGGAGGGGAACCTTCACCCCTCCACTTT.

The chain employs TRBV7-8 and TRBJ1-5, with TRBD1 matching over 10 bases. V lost 5 bases to trimming and J lost 1 base; unmatched junction nucleotides: 8. Germline CDR1 reads SGHVS; CDR2 reads FQNEAQ. The CDR3 contains 17 residues. The CDR3 DNA sequence: TGTGCCAGCAGCCTAAACGACAGGGGGCTAAGCAATCAGCCCCAGCATTTT. It specifies CASSLNDRGLSNQPQHF. The full variable domain, rest sourced from reference TRBV7-8 and TRBJ1-5, is GAGVSQSPRYKVAKRGQDVALRCDPISGHVSLFWYQQALGQGPEFLTYFQNEAQLDKSGLPSDRFFAERPEGSVSTLKIQRTQQEDSAVYLCASSLNDRGLSNQPQHFGDGTRLSIL.

The V call is TRBV28, the J call TRBJ2-7; D ambiguous. The V end lost 5 bases, the J end lost 0 bases, and 8 bases lay between the germline ends. This CDR3 region has 13 residues. CDR1 MDHEN and CDR2 SYDVKM come from the germline V gene. CDR3 sequence: CASSTKSSYEQYF. The CDR3 DNA sequence: TGTGCCAGCAGTACCAAGAGCTCCTACGAGCAGTACTTC. Full variable domain (outside the CDR3, taken from reference TRBV28 and TRBJ2-7): DVKVTQSSRYLVKRTGEKVFLECVQDMDHENMFWYRQDPGLGLRLIYFSYDVKMKEKGDIPEGYSVSREKKERFSLILESASTNQTSMYLCASSTKSSYEQYFGPGTRLTVT.

The rearrangement joins TRBV5-4 to TRBJ2-1; D is perhaps TRBD1 (5 bases). Germline V lookup: CDR1 SGHNT, CDR2 YYREEE (reference sequence). The length of the CDR3 is 15 residues. V was shortened by 0 bases and J by 10 bases, with 17 bases between the two germline ends. The CDR3 loop is CASSLGQGGLGEQFF. The CDR3 DNA reads TGTGCCAGCAGCTTGGGCCAGGGTGGGCTCGGGGAGCAGTTCTTC. Full variable domain (missing parts from reference TRBV5-4 and TRBJ2-1): ETGVTQSPTHLIKTRGQQVTLRCSSQSGHNTVSWYQQALGQGPQFIFQYYREEENGRGNFPPRFSGLQFPNYSSELNVNALELDDSALYLCASSLGQGGLGEQFFGPGTRLTVL.

The rearrangement uses TRBV28 and TRBJ2-6; 12 nucleotides align to TRBD2. This CDR3 is built from 17 residues. The germline gives CDR1 MDHEN, CDR2 SYDVKM. V shed 9 bases and J 0 bases; nucleotides not matched to a gene: 6. Written as DNA, the CDR3 is TGTGCCAGTACGGGACTAGCGGGTACCTCTGGGGCCAACGTCCTGACTTTC. Translated, it gives CASTGLAGTSGANVLTF.

V usage is TRBV28 and J usage is TRBJ2-7; D uncertain. The CDR3 consists of 11 residues. With 6 bases removed from V and 5 bases from J, the gap between germline ends came to 8 bases. Germline V gene data show CDR1 as MDHEN and CDR2 as SYDVKM. The CDR3, as DNA: TGTGCCAGCAGCCTCCCTCACGAGCAGTACTTC. This translates into CASSLPHEQYF.

The chain joins TRBV6-5 to TRBJ1-1; D uncertain. The CDR3 has 13 amino acids. Germline lookup yields CDR1 MNHEY and CDR2 SVGAGI. The V end was cut by 7 bases, the J end by 0 bases, with 9 bases between. CDR3 in amino acids: CASTPQMNTEAFF. Written as DNA, the CDR3 is TGTGCCAGCACCCCCCAGATGAACACTGAAGCTTTCTTT.

V and J are TRBV15 and TRBJ2-1, with TRBD2 identical over 8 bases. The CDR3 runs to 15 residues. CDR1 and CDR2 (germline): LNHNV, YYDKDF (reference sequence). After removal of 0 bases from V and 8 bases from J, the junction contained 6 bases not matched to a gene. CDR3 sequence: CATSRETGGPHEQFF. The CDR3 DNA is TGTGCCACCAGCAGAGAGACGGGAGGGCCTCATGAGCAGTTCTTC.

This chain links TRBV27 with TRBJ1-6; D might be TRBD1 (5 bases). The CDR3 sequence is 17 residues long. Germline loops: CDR1 MNHEY, CDR2 SMNVEV (reference sequence). The V end lost 3 bases, the J end lost 0 bases, and 12 bases lay between the germline ends. This CDR3 is CASSFRSRVSYNSPLHF. The CDR3 region has the DNA TGTGCCAGCAGTTTTAGGTCCAGGGTCTCCTATAATTCACCCCTCCACTTT.

V gene TRBV15 combines with J gene TRBJ1-1, with 7 bases matching TRBD1. In germline, CDR1 is LNHNV, CDR2 YYDKDF (reference sequence). There are 13 residues in the CDR3. J lost 8 bases, V lost 7 bases, and 10 bases had no gene match. The CDR3 DNA reads as TGTGCCACCAAGATAACCCGGGACAGAGAAGCTTTCTTT. Encoded protein: CATKITRDREAFF.

The chain combines TRBV3-1 (or the pseudogene TRBV3-2) with TRBJ2-5; D call uncertain. The CDR3 is 15 amino acids. In germline, CDR1 is LGHDT, CDR2 YNNKEL (reference sequence). Trimming stripped 5 bases from V and 5 bases from J, with 18 bases between. This CDR3 is CASSLSRQLEETQYF. The CDR3, as DNA: TGTGCCAGCAGCTTATCCCGGCAGCTGGAGGAGACCCAGTACTTC.

Note on this clone: The germline gene is not matched at one end of the junction; a read error may be the cause. The gene calls are TRBV4-1 and TRBJ2-7; D is unresolved. The CDR3 sequence is 13 residues long. The germline V gene encodes CDR1 MGHRA and CDR2 YSYEKL. DNA of the CDR3: TGCGTCAGCAGCCAATCCAGGTACGACGAGCAGTACTTC. Protein product: CVSSQSRYDEQYF.

The chain carries TRBV9 and TRBJ1-5; tentatively, D is TRBD1 (6 bases). The V gene lost 0 bases and the J gene lost 7 bases, with 11 bases spanning the gap. This CDR3 has 14 amino acids. Germline CDR1 SGDLS, CDR2 YYNGEE. The CDR3 spells CASSVASGGQPQHF. CDR3 nucleotide sequence: TGTGCCAGCAGCGTAGCGTCGGGGGGCCAGCCCCAGCATTTT.

The chain combines TRBV4-1 with TRBJ1-2, with D perhaps matching TRBD1 (5 bases). Trimming shortened V by 0 bases and J by 3 bases, and 14 bases separated the two germline ends. Germline-derived CDR1 and CDR2 are MGHRA and YSYEKL. The CDR3 runs to 16 residues. This CDR3 reads CASSQDRREGDYGYTF. The CDR3 DNA follows: TGCGCCAGCAGCCAAGATCGCAGGGAGGGCGACTATGGCTACACCTTC.

The chain combines TRBV12-3 or TRBV12-4 with TRBJ2-3; D gene unclear. V lost 6 bases, J lost 4 bases, and 8 bases lay in between. The CDR3 is 12 residues long. The CDR3 loop reads CASRVLADTQYF. The CDR3 nucleotides are TGTGCCAGCAGGGTCTTAGCAGATACGCAGTATTTT.

In this sample, this clone turned up once. The chain links TRBV30 to TRBJ1-1, with D possibly being TRBD1 (5 bases). The CDR3 has 15 residues. V was pared by 1 base and J by 0 bases, with 12 bases between. Germline V gene lookup returns CDR1 GTSNPN and CDR2 SVGIG (reference sequence). CDR3 region: CAWSERGNLNTEAFF. In DNA, the CDR3 is TGTGCCTGGAGTGAGCGGGGCAACCTGAACACTGAAGCTTTCTTT.

The chain's CDR3 is CASSQGRVGEQFF. As DNA, the CDR3 is TGTGCCAGCAGCCAAGGGCGGGTCGGGGAGCAGTTCTTC. This rearrangement joins TRBV14 to TRBJ2-1, with TRBD2 as a possible D gene (5 bases). Germline CDR1 and CDR2: SGHDN and FVKESK. The CDR3 sequence is 13 residues long. V lost 1 base, J lost 10 bases, and 11 bases lay in between.

The CDR3 DNA sequence: TGTGCCAGCCCCTCTTCGGGGCGGGGGGACCACATGGAGCAGTACGTC. Translated, it gives CASPSSGRGDHMEQYV. The V call is TRBV12-1, the J call TRBJ2-7; TRBD2 is the table's D call, not checked against the DNA. TRBV12-1 is tagged as a pseudogene. The CDR3 loop spans 16 amino acids.

The chain links TRBV14 to TRBJ2-7, with TRBD1 matching 8 bases. This CDR3 contains 18 residues. CDR1 and CDR2 (germline): SGHDN, FVKESK. V lost 1 base, J lost 3 bases, and 14 bases stayed unmatched. DNA of the CDR3: TGTGCCAGCAGCCAAGCCGCTATTGGCTGGACAGGGCGCTACGAGCAGTACTTC. Translation gives CASSQAAIGWTGRYEQYF.

The chain has TRBV7-9 and TRBJ2-3; tentatively, D is TRBD1 (6 bases). The length of the CDR3 is 17 residues. V was trimmed by 4 bases and J by 0 bases, leaving 17 bases between them. The germline V gene has CDR1 SEHNR and CDR2 FQNEAQ (reference sequence). CDR3 bases: TGTGCCAGCAGCTCGCCTCGACAGGAACAAAGCACAGATACGCAGTATTTT. The encoded protein is CASSSPRQEQSTDTQYF.

V gene TRBV3-1 (or the pseudogene TRBV3-2) combines with J gene TRBJ1-5; D ambiguous. Germline loops: CDR1 LGHDT, CDR2 YNNKEL (reference sequence). The CDR3 is 15 residues long. Trimming shortened V by 0 bases and J by 3 bases, and 9 bases separated the two germline ends. The CDR3 reads CASSQDPGTNQPQHF. The DNA for the CDR3 is TGTGCCAGCAGCCAAGATCCGGGTACCAATCAGCCCCAGCATTTT.

The chain recombines TRBV19 with TRBJ2-3; TRBD1 aligns across 8 bases. The V gene's germline CDR1 is LNHDA and CDR2 SQIVND (reference sequence). The CDR3 is 17 residues long. V shed 2 bases, J shed 2 bases, and the junction held 9 bases outside the gene matches. CDR3 loop: CASSITPPGGLTDTQYF. The CDR3, as DNA: TGTGCCAGTAGTATAACCCCCCCAGGGGGCCTCACAGATACGCAGTATTTT.

The rearrangement links TRBV30 to TRBJ1-3; 7 bases match TRBD1. CDR3 length: 12 residues. In germline, CDR1 is GTSNPN, CDR2 SVGIG (reference sequence). V trimming: 5 bases; J trimming: 2 bases; junction bases outside the gene matches: 0. This CDR3 reads CAWGTAGNTIYF. Here the CDR3 DNA reads TGTGCCTGGGGGACAGCTGGAAACACCATATATTTT.

CDR3 sequence (DNA): TGTGCCAGCAGCGTAGTGTCAGGGGTTGATGGCTACACCTTC. It codes for CASSVVSGVDGYTF. J is TRBJ1-2 and V is TRBV9; D may be TRBD1 (6 bases). Germline-derived CDR1 and CDR2 are SGDLS and YYNGEE. This CDR3 spans 14 amino acids. The ends were cut back, 0 bases at V and 6 bases at J, with 12 bases in the middle.

The V gene is TRBV3-1 (or the pseudogene TRBV3-2), the J gene TRBJ2-1; weak D call: TRBD1 (6 bases). CDR1 is LGHDT, CDR2 YNNKEL, per germline (reference sequence). V lost 1 base and J lost 9, with 13 bases in between. The CDR3 loop spans 14 amino acids. CDR3 residues: CASSQGVGALEQFF. CDR3 bases: TGTGCCAGCAGCCAAGGTGTGGGGGCCCTTGAGCAGTTCTTC.